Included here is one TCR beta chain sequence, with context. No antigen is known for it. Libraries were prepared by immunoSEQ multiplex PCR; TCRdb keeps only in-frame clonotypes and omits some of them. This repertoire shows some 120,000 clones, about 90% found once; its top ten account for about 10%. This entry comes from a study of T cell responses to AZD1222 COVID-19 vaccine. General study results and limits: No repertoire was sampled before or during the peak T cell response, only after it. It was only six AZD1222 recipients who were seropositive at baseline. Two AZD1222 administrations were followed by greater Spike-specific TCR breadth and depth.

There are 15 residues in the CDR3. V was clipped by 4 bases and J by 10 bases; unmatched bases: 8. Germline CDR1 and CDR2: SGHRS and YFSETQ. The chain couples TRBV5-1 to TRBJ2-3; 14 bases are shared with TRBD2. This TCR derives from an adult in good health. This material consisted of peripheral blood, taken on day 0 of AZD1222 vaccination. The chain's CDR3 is CASSPPGLAGEAQYF. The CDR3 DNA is TGCGCCAGCAGCCCCCCGGGACTAGCGGGGGAAGCGCAGTATTTT.